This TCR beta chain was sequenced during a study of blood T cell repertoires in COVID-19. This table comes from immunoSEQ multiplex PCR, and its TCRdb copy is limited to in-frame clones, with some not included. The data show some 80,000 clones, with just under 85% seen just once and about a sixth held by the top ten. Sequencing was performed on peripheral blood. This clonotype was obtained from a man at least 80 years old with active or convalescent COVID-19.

The CDR3 sequence: CASKIMSGGWDEQFF. Here the CDR3 DNA reads TGCGCCAGCAAGATCATGTCAGGGGGATGGGATGAGCAGTTCTTC. The chain combines TRBV5-1 with TRBJ2-1; 7 bases map to TRBD1. Trimming removed 6 bases from V and 8 bases from J; junction bases left unmatched: 14. The germline CDR1 and CDR2 sequences are SGHRS and YFSETQ. This CDR3 comprises 15 residues.